This T cell receptor (beta chain) was captured in a study of Graves' ophthalmopathy and Graves' hyperthyroidism. Study results and limitations: Blood also held most thyroid clonotypes expanded above 0.001 frequency.

Comments on this clonotype: What it recognizes is unknown.

Ophthalmopathy cases showed moderate-to-severe activity, scoring CAS ≥3 and NOSPECS ≥4, with duration under 3 months. Researchers took RNA transcripts and amplified TCR beta CDR3 regions from them. HTBI primers were employed in first-round RT-PCR, then a second-round multiplex PCR followed. MiXCR, run by TCRdb on the multiplex PCR reads, gives a single entry per CDR3 protein. The table lists roughly 160,000 distinct CDR3 sequences, around 40% of them singletons. This CDR3 spans 13 amino acids. Trimming cost V 7 bases and J 2 bases, with 9 bases left between them. Material: peripheral blood. The sequence derives from a man younger than 45 with Graves' ophthalmopathy. The V call is TRBV12-3 or TRBV12-4, the J call TRBJ1-5; D is unresolved. The CDR3 DNA follows: TGTGCCAGCAACATGGCGCGCAATCAGCCCCAGCATTTT. It yields the protein CASNMARNQPQHF.